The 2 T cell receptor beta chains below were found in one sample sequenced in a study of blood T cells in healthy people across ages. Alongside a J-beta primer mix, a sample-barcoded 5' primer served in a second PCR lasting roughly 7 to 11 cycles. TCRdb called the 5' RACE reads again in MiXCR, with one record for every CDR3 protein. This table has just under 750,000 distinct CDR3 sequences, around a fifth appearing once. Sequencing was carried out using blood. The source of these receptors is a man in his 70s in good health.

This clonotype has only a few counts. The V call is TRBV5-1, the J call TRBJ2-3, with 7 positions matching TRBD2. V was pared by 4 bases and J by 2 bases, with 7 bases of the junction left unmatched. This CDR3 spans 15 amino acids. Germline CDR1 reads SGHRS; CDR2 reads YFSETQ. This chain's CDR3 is CASSPKRGNTDTQYF. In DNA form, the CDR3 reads TGCGCCAGCAGCCCTAAGCGGGGTAACACAGATACGCAGTATTTT.

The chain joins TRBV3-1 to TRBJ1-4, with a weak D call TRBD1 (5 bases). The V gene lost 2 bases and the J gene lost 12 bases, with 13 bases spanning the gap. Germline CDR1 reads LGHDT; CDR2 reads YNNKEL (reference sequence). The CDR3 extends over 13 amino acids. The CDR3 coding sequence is TGTGCCAGCAGCCAATTCGGGGGGTTGGAACTGTTTTTT. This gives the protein CASSQFGGLELFF.